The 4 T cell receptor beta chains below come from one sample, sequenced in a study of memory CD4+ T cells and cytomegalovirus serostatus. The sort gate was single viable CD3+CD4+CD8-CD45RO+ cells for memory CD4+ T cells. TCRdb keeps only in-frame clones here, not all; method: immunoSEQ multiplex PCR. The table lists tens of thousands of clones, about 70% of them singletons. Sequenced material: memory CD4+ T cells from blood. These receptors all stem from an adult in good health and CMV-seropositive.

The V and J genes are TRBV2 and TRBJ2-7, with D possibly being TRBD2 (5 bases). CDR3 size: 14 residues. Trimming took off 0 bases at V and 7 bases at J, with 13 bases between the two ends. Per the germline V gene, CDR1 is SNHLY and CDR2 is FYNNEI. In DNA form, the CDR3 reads TGTGCCAGCAGTGAAGCGCTTTGGGAGACTGAGCAGTACTTC. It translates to CASSEALWETEQYF. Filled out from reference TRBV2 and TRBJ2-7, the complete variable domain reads EPEVTQTPSHQVTQMGQEVILRCVPISNHLYFYWYRQILGQKVEFLVSFYNNEISEKSEIFDDQFSVERPDGSNFTLKIRSTKLEDSAMYFCASSEALWETEQYFGPGTRLTVT.

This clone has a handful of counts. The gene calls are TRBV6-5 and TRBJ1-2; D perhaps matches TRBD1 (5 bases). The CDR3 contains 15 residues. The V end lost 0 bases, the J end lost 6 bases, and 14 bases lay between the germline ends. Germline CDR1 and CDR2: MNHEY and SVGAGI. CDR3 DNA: TGTGCCAGCAGTTACTCAGGGGAGCCCAGGAATGGCTACACCTTC. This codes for CASSYSGEPRNGYTF.

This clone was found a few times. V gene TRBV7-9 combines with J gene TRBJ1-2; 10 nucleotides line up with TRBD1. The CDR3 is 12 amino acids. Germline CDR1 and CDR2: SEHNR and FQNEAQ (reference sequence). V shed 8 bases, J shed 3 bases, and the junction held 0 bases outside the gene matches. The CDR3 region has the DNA TGTGCCAGCGGGACAGGGGACTATGGCTACACCTTC. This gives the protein CASGTGDYGYTF.

CDR3 DNA: TGTGCCAGCAGTGCCCGGGACTGGTTGACACTAGCCAAAAACATTCAGTACTTC. Amino acids: CASSARDWLTLAKNIQYF. The chain is built from TRBV6-4 and TRBJ2-4; D possibly corresponds to TRBD2 (6 bases). The CDR3 contains 18 residues. Per germline, CDR1 MRHNA and CDR2 SNTAGT. V lost 4 bases, J lost 0 bases, and 19 bases lay in between.